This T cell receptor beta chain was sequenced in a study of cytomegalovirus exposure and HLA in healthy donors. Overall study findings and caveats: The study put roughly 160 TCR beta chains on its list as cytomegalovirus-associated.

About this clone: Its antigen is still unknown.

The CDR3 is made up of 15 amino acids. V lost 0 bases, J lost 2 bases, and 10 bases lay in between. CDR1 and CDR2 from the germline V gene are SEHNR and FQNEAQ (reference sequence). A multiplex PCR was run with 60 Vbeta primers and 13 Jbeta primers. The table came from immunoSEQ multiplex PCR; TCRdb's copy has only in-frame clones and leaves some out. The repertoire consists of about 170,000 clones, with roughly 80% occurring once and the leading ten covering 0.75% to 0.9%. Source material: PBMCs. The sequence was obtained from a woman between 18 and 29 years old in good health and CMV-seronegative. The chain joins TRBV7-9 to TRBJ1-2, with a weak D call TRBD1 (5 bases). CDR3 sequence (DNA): TGTGCCAGCAGCTTAGCTGGGGGGTCAAACTATGGCTACACCTTC. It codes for CASSLAGGSNYGYTF.